This record looks at one T cell receptor (beta chain) sequence and its context. For the second PCR, which ran for about 7 to 11 cycles, a sample-barcoded 5' primer and a J-beta primer mix were used. In TCRdb, the 5' RACE reads were re-called with MiXCR into one record per CDR3 protein. The table has over 450,000 distinct CDR3 sequences, approximately 25% seen once. The data derive from a study of blood T cells in healthy people across ages. Trimming left V 2 bases short and J 4 bases short, with 8 bases between. This CDR3 has 13 amino acids. CDR1 and CDR2 from the germline V gene are MNHNS and SASEGT. This sample also belongs to another study, concerning T cells of mothers and their children.

This clonotype was sampled from a boy younger than 18 in good health. The sequenced sample consisted of blood. The rearrangement joins TRBV6-1 to TRBJ1-2, with D hard to call. Here the CDR3 reads CASSENHLYGYTF. CDR3 coding DNA: TGTGCCAGCAGTGAAAACCATCTCTATGGCTACACCTTC.